This is a list of T cell receptor beta chains from one sample in a study of regulatory T cells. Some clones are missing from TCRdb's copy, which holds only in-frame ones; the method was immunoSEQ multiplex PCR. Of about 21,000 clones listed, around nine tenths are singletons. Source material: conventional CD4+ T cells sorted from blood. These receptors all stem from a child under 18 with CD3G deficiency. Each CDR3 is given with its conserved first and last residue. The D gene is left open where the match is weak. Size is stated for part of the rows, as once, few or many counts, or as a class when the clone is expanded.

-,TRBV11-2,-,TRBJ2-2,TGTGCCAGCAGCTTAGGGGGGGCCGCCGGGGAGCTGTTTTTT,CASSLGGAAGELFF
-,TRBV19,-,TRBJ1-2,TGTGCCAGTAGTACCGTCTGGACAACCGGTGGCTACACCTTC,CASSTVWTTGGYTF
-,TRBV7-9,-,TRBJ2-1,TGTGCCAGCAGCGGAGGGGGACCGAGGTCCAATGAGCAGTTCTTC,CASSGGGPRSNEQFF
-,TRBV10-3,TRBD2,TRBJ2-1,TGTGCCATCAGTGGGACTAGCGGGAAGGACAATGAGCAGTTCTTC,CAISGTSGKDNEQFF
-,TRBV10-3,-,TRBJ1-1,TGTGCCACCCGGGGCCGGGGAGACACTGAAGCTTTCTTT,CATRGRGDTEAFF
-,TRBV28,TRBD2,TRBJ2-5,TGTGCCAGCAGTACCCTGGGACTAGCGGGCCAAGAGACCCAGTACTTC,CASSTLGLAGQETQYF
-,TRBV7-9,-,TRBJ2-1,TGTGCCAGCAGCTTAGCGGGAAAACGTAGCAATGAGCAGTTCTTC,CASSLAGKRSNEQFF
-,TRBV11-3,-,TRBJ2-5,TGTGCCAGCAGCTTAGATTGCCCCTCGGGGGAGGCGCAAGAGACCCAGTACTTC,CASSLDCPSGEAQETQYF
few,TRBV28,-,TRBJ1-2,TGTGCCAGCAGTTATAGGCACTATGGCTACACCTTC,CASSYRHYGYTF
-,TRBV28,TRBD1,TRBJ1-5,TGTGCCAGCAGTTTCAAACCGGGACAGGGGCATCAGCCCCAGCATTTT,CASSFKPGQGHQPQHF
-,TRBV11-2,TRBD1,TRBJ2-4,TGTGCCAGCAGCTTAGGATTGACAGGGAAGGACCCCAAAAACATTCAGTACTTC,CASSLGLTGKDPKNIQYF
-,TRBV5-1,-,TRBJ2-1,TGCGCCAGCAGCTTTCCGGGCCCTGAGCAGTTCTTC,CASSFPGPEQFF
-,TRBV18,-,TRBJ2-1,TGTGCCAGCTCACCTAAGCAGGGGTACGGTTCTACCTACAATGAGCAGTTCTTC,CASSPKQGYGSTYNEQFF
once,TRBV5-1,-,TRBJ1-1,TGCGCCAGCAGTCTCGGGGGCCGGATAAACACTGAAGCTTTCTTT,CASSLGGRINTEAFF
-,TRBV6-1,-,TRBJ1-1,TGTGCCAGCAGATGGTCATTTGAAGCTTTCTTT,CASRWSFEAFF
-,TRBV28,-,TRBJ2-7,TGTGCCAGCAGTTTACACAGCGGCGGCTACGAGCAGTACTTC,CASSLHSGGYEQYF
-,TRBV7-2,-,TRBJ1-1,TGTGCCAGCAGCTTACTTGGGGGGTTCGGCACTGAAGCTTTCTTT,CASSLLGGFGTEAFF
-,TRBV5-1,-,TRBJ2-1,TGCGCCAGCAGCTTATCGGGGCATGAGCAGTTCTTC,CASSLSGHEQFF
once,TRBV20-1,-,TRBJ2-2,TGCAGTGTCCCTCGGGGCGGGGAGCTGTTTTTT,CSVPRGGELFF
-,TRBV28,-,TRBJ2-6,TGTGCCAGCAGCCGGCCATCCTCTGGGGCCAACGTCCTGACTTTC,CASSRPSSGANVLTF
-,TRBV7-8,-,TRBJ2-1,TGTGCCAGCAGCTCGACACCCCTGAGCGACAATGAGCAGTTCTTC,CASSSTPLSDNEQFF
-,TRBV6-1,-,TRBJ2-1,TGTGCCAGCAGCGTGAGCTGGAATCGTAATGAGCAGTTCTTC,CASSVSWNRNEQFF
-,TRBV7-8,-,TRBJ2-7,TGTGCCAGCAGCTTAGCGGCCCGGGCCTCCAGGGACGAGCAGTACTTC,CASSLAARASRDEQYF
-,TRBV5-1,-,TRBJ2-7,TGCGCCAGCAGCTTGGGCTTGGATCCGAGAGAGCAGTACTTC,CASSLGLDPREQYF
once,TRBV7-9,-,TRBJ2-1,TGTGCCAGCAGCTTAGCGGCGGTCAATGAGCAGTTCTTC,CASSLAAVNEQFF
-,TRBV28,-,TRBJ2-7,TGTGCCAGCAGTTTAGGGACGCGGCGCCGGGAGCAGTACTTC,CASSLGTRRREQYF
-,TRBV7-9,TRBD2,TRBJ2-3,TGTGCCAGCAGCCGAATAGGGAGGGCGACAGATACGCAGTATTTT,CASSRIGRATDTQYF
-,TRBV19,-,TRBJ2-2,TGTGCCAGTAGTGGACGGATTAATAGGAACACCGGGGAGCTGTTTTTT,CASSGRINRNTGELFF
-,TRBV6-1,-,TRBJ1-1,TGTGCCAGTCTTACGCAGGGTAGTGCCACTGAAGCTTTCTTT,CASLTQGSATEAFF
-,TRBV5-1,-,TRBJ1-2,TGCGCCAGCAGCTTGACGGGGTACGAGGGAGTGGACTATGGCTACACCTTC,CASSLTGYEGVDYGYTF
few,TRBV19,TRBD1,TRBJ2-2,TGTGCCAGTAGGGACAGGGTAAAAACCGGGGAGCTGTTTTTT,CASRDRVKTGELFF
-,TRBV7-9,TRBD2,TRBJ2-7,TGTGCCAGCAGCCCACTAGCGGGGGAGCAGTACTTC,CASSPLAGEQYF
few,TRBV6-1,TRBD1,TRBJ2-1,TGTGCCAGCACCCAATTCGGGACAGGGGCTGGGCAGTTCTTC,CASTQFGTGAGQFF
-,TRBV7-8,TRBD1,TRBJ1-2,TGTGCCAGCAGCTCTAGTGGACAGGGGTCTCGTCCCGGGCCCGGCTACACCTTC,CASSSSGQGSRPGPGYTF
-,TRBV10-3,-,TRBJ2-1,TGTGCCATCAGTGACCCCCGGCGGAATCGTGAGCAGTTCTTC,CAISDPRRNREQFF
-,TRBV28,-,TRBJ1-2,TGTGCCAGCAGTCCTGCGGACGGAGACGGCGGCTACACCTTC,CASSPADGDGGYTF
-,TRBV7-8,-,TRBJ2-7,TGTGCCAGCAGCATGGACAGAAGGTCCTACGAGCAGTACTTC,CASSMDRRSYEQYF
-,TRBV7-2,-,TRBJ2-2,TGTGCCAGCAGCTTAGAGTCTCACACCGGGGAGCTGTTTTTT,CASSLESHTGELFF
-,TRBV7-3,TRBD2,TRBJ2-5,TGTGCCAGCAGCTTAACGTTTGGGACTAGCGAAGAGACCCAGTACTTC,CASSLTFGTSEETQYF
-,TRBV19,TRBD1,TRBJ2-2,TGTGCCAGTAAAGAGGGGGCCCGCGAGGCCGGGGAGCTGTTTTTT,CASKEGAREAGELFF
-,TRBV7-8,TRBD1,TRBJ1-1,TGTGCCAGCAGCAAGGGACAGGGGTATGGCGGTGAAGCTTTCTTT,CASSKGQGYGGEAFF
-,TRBV6-1,TRBD1,TRBJ2-7,TGTGCCAGCAGGGGACAGGGGGGGTACGAGCAGTACTTC,CASRGQGGYEQYF
-,TRBV19,TRBD1,TRBJ2-2,TGTGCCAGTAGTCCCAAAGGGGACAGTTTTACCGGGGAGCTGTTTTTT,CASSPKGDSFTGELFF
once,TRBV6-1,-,TRBJ1-1,TGTGCCAGCAGTGCGGACAAACGAACTGAAGCTTTCTTT,CASSADKRTEAFF
medium-sized,TRBV5-1,-,TRBJ2-1,TGCGCCAGCAGCTTGGGACCCCCAAATGAGCAGTTCTTC,CASSLGPPNEQFF
-,TRBV11-3,-,TRBJ2-2,TGTGCCAGCAGCCCAGGACGGGTTTCGAACACCGGGGAGCTGTTTTTT,CASSPGRVSNTGELFF
-,TRBV10-3,-,TRBJ2-7,TGTGCCACGAGACACAGGGAGTCCTACGAGCAGTACTTC,CATRHRESYEQYF
once,TRBV27,-,TRBJ1-1,TGTGCCAGCAGTCCCCCTGGGCGAGGGCTCACTGAAGCTTTCTTT,CASSPPGRGLTEAFF